These 2 T cell receptor beta chains were sequenced from one sample in a study of persistence of HIV-infected CD4 T cells. Sequencing used immunoSEQ version 4 in survey mode. Using immunoSEQ multiplex PCR, the repertoire was profiled, and TCRdb retains in-frame clones only, with some absent. Found here are about 40,000 clones, 78% of them singletons; the top ten hold 14%. The stimulus was an HIV-1 Gag 15-mer peptide pool, about 1 ug/peptide/mL. Memory cells lacking CD40L and CD69 with high CD45RO were sorted. No antigen is known for these receptors. The specimen comprised CD4+ T cells sorted from PBMCs after approximately 20-hour stimulation, sampled from a patient who received antiretroviral therapy. All receptors derive from an adult man with HIV who was CMV-seropositive.

This clone was seen just once. As DNA, the CDR3 is TGTGCCTCTAGGAGCGGGGTCGAGCAGTACTTC. This encodes CASRSGVEQYF. This chain uses TRBV19 with TRBJ2-7, with 7 bases matching TRBD2. CDR3 length equals 11 residues. Per the germline V gene, CDR1 is LNHDA and CDR2 is SQIVND (reference sequence). The V and J ends lost 11 bases and 6 bases, in that order; junction bases with no gene match: 7.

This chain joins TRBV5-1 and TRBJ2-7; 10 bases fit TRBD1. Per germline, CDR1 SGHRS and CDR2 YFSETQ. The CDR3 totals 16 residues. J was trimmed by 2 bases and V by 6 bases; bases with no gene match: 11. CDR3 sequence: CASTPQAGTGAYEQYF. The CDR3 region has the DNA TGCGCCAGCACCCCGCAGGCAGGGACAGGGGCCTACGAGCAGTACTTC.